This entry lists 29 T cell receptor beta chains sequenced from one sample in a study of Ad26.COV2.S vaccination and SARS-CoV-2 variants. Documented treatment: roughly 20 received Ad26.COV2.S at low or high dose, single or two shots; several received placebo; per-sample allocation not given. Samples were taken on day 63 after the first vaccine or placebo injection. Only in-frame clones appear in the TCRdb table, and some are missing; sequencing was by immunoSEQ multiplex PCR. The sample has 350,000 to 450,000 clones; under 90% are singletons. This specimen consisted of peripheral blood, obtained in a trial of Ad26.COV2.S vaccine versus placebo. The receptors here all came from a person aged 18 to 65 who received the Ad26.COV2.S COVID-19 vaccine or a placebo.

Only one count was recorded for this clone. The CDR3 reads CASSQRNSGANVLTF. The CDR3 DNA sequence: TGTGCCAGCAGCCAACGGAACTCTGGGGCCAACGTCCTGACTTTC. The chain has TRBV4-2 and TRBJ2-6, with D unresolved. Trimming left V 2 bases short and J 0 bases short, with 5 bases between. This CDR3 is 15 amino acids long. Germline CDR1 is LGHNA and CDR2 is YNFKEQ.

This clone was found a few times. The chain combines TRBV6-4 with TRBJ2-2; D might be TRBD2 (6 bases). V was clipped by 4 bases and J by 4 bases, with 13 bases between them. CDR1 is MRHNA, CDR2 SNTAGT, per germline. The CDR3 runs to 15 residues. CDR3 amino acids: CASSARGGTTGELFF. DNA for the CDR3: TGTGCCAGCAGTGCCCGGGGCGGGACCACCGGGGAGCTGTTTTTT.

This rearrangement joins TRBV7-2 to TRBJ2-3; no firm D call. The V gene's germline CDR1 is SGHTA and CDR2 FQGNSA. The ends were cut back, 1 base at V and 2 bases at J, with 16 bases in the middle. This CDR3 has 17 amino acids. The chain's CDR3 is CASSLDSSETFTDTQYF. The CDR3 nucleotides are TGTGCCAGCAGCTTAGATAGTTCGGAGACCTTCACAGATACGCAGTATTTT.

The rearrangement uses TRBV27 and TRBJ1-4, with TRBD1 matching 9 bases. V dropped 4 bases and J dropped 8; count of bases not matched to a gene: 5. Germline V gives CDR1 MNHEY, CDR2 SMNVEV (reference sequence). This CDR3 has 14 amino acids. CDR3 nucleotide sequence: TGTGCCAGCAGTTCTACGACAGGGGGGGAAAAACTGTTTTTT. Residues: CASSSTTGGEKLFF.

Concerning this clone itself: A junction boundary mismatches the germline segment, possibly from a read error. The chain employs TRBV7-3 and TRBJ1-1; D remains unclear. Germline V gene lookup returns CDR1 SGHTA and CDR2 FQGTGA. The CDR3 is made up of 12 amino acids. CDR3 DNA sequence: TGTGCCAGCAGCATAGACGGATATGAAGTTTTCTTT. Translation gives CASSIDGYEVFF.

The chain is built from TRBV19 and TRBJ2-7, with TRBD1 matching over 7 bases. Germline V gene data show CDR1 as LNHDA and CDR2 as SQIVND (reference sequence). The CDR3 loop spans 14 amino acids. Trimming removed 2 bases from V and 3 bases from J; junction bases left unmatched: 4. In DNA, the CDR3 is TGTGCCAGTAGTATACCGGGACAGTTCTACGAGCAGTACTTC. Translated, it gives CASSIPGQFYEQYF.

This clone was found once. This sequence joins TRBV18 and TRBJ1-1; D call uncertain. V dropped 2 bases and J dropped 3 bases, with 7 bases sitting between them. The CDR3 loop spans 13 amino acids. Germline V gives CDR1 KGHSH, CDR2 LQKENI. The CDR3 protein is CASSPEYDTEAFF. The CDR3 region has the DNA TGTGCCAGCTCACCAGAATATGACACTGAAGCTTTCTTT.

V usage is TRBV13 and J usage is TRBJ1-1; unclear D gene. The CDR3 loop spans 14 amino acids. The V end lost 2 bases, the J end lost 4 bases, and 11 bases lay between the germline ends. Germline CDR1 is PRHDT and CDR2 is FYEKMQ (reference sequence). The CDR3 loop is CASSLSSGFTEAFF. CDR3 bases: TGTGCCAGCAGCTTATCAAGTGGGTTCACTGAAGCTTTCTTT.

The chain is built from TRBV7-9 and TRBJ2-2; no firm D call. The V end lost 5 bases, the J end lost 7 bases, and 5 bases lay between the germline ends. Germline-derived CDR1 and CDR2 are SEHNR and FQNEAQ (reference sequence). CDR3 size: 11 residues. CDR3 nucleotide sequence: TGTGCCAGCAGCCTTGTCGGGGAGCTGTTTTTT. It yields the protein CASSLVGELFF.

As concerns this clone: The same CDR3 is also encoded by other DNA sequences in this sample. V gene TRBV6-6 combines with J gene TRBJ2-7, with 11 bases matching TRBD2. Trimming at V came to 5 bases and at J to 0 bases, leaving 0 bases not matched to a gene. The CDR3 extends over 14 amino acids. Germline V gene sequence: CDR1 MNHNY, CDR2 SVGAGI (reference sequence). CDR3 sequence: CASSGTSGSYEQYF. The CDR3 DNA is TGTGCCAGCAGTGGGACTAGCGGCTCCTACGAGCAGTACTTC.

The chain combines TRBV3-1 (or the pseudogene TRBV3-2) with TRBJ1-3; D call uncertain. Looked up from germline, CDR1 is LGHDT and CDR2 is YNNKEL (reference sequence). Between the trimmed V and J ends, which lost 4 bases and 5 bases, there was a span of 6 bases. This CDR3 spans 12 amino acids. The CDR3 sequence: CASSPTRNTIYF. The CDR3 DNA follows: TGTGCCAGCAGCCCCACAAGAAACACCATATATTTT.

This clone has just one count. J is TRBJ1-2 and V is TRBV5-4; D is perhaps TRBD1 (6 bases). V lost 0 bases to trimming and J lost 2 bases, with 14 bases between them. Germline CDR1 SGHNT, CDR2 YYREEE (reference sequence). The CDR3 totals 16 residues. The CDR3 sequence: CASSLVRDTANYGYTF. The CDR3, as DNA: TGTGCCAGCAGCTTGGTCCGGGACACCGCAAACTATGGCTACACCTTC.

The chain recombines TRBV18 with TRBJ1-6, with 9 nucleotides matching TRBD1. V lost 6 bases to trimming and J lost 6 bases; unmatched junction nucleotides: 3. Germline CDR1 KGHSH, CDR2 LQKENI. This CDR3 contains 14 residues. Here the CDR3 reads CASSTTGGNSPLHF. The CDR3 DNA follows: TGTGCCAGCTCGACGACAGGGGGTAATTCACCCCTCCACTTT.

The CDR3 sequence is CASSSRGGANTGELFF. The CDR3 nucleotides are TGTGCCAGCAGTTCCAGAGGGGGGGCGAACACCGGGGAGCTGTTTTTT. The V and J genes are TRBV28 and TRBJ2-2, with D tentatively TRBD2 (7 bases). The CDR3 sequence is 16 residues long. Germline loops: CDR1 MDHEN, CDR2 SYDVKM. V was clipped by 4 bases and J by 0 bases, with 12 bases between them.

This clone was counted once. This chain uses TRBV29-1 with TRBJ2-1, with TRBD1 as a possible D gene (5 bases). Trimming took 7 bases from V and 3 from J, leaving 7 bases between them. Germline lookup yields CDR1 SQVTM and CDR2 ANQGSEA. The CDR3 has 11 amino acids. CDR3 coding DNA: TGCAGCGGGGGCAACTACAATGAGCAGTTCTTC. It specifies CSGGNYNEQFF.

The DNA for the CDR3 is TGTGCCAGCAGCTCGGGACAGGTTTTGACGACCCTCCACTTT. It specifies CASSSGQVLTTLHF. This chain connects TRBV13 to TRBJ1-6; 8 bases fit TRBD1. Germline CDR1 and CDR2: PRHDT and FYEKMQ (reference sequence). The CDR3 has 14 residues. The ends lost 4 bases at V and 14 bases at J; junction bases unmatched: 10.

The chain recombines TRBV9 with TRBJ1-2; TRBD1 matches at 7 bases. This CDR3 spans 13 amino acids. Germline V gene sequence: CDR1 SGDLS, CDR2 YYNGEE. V shed 3 bases, J shed 11 bases, and the junction held 10 bases outside the gene matches. CDR3 amino acids: CASSEPTGYRYTF. Here the CDR3 DNA reads TGTGCCAGCAGCGAGCCGACAGGGTATCGGTACACCTTC. Together with reference TRBV9 and TRBJ1-2, the CDR3 gives the full variable domain: DSGVTQTPKHLITATGQRVTLRCSPRSGDLSVYWYQQSLDQGLQFLIQYYNGEERAKGNILERFSAQQFPDLHSELNLSSLELGDSALYFCASSEPTGYRYTFGSGTRLTVV.

The chain uses TRBV9 and TRBJ2-7; 7 bases fit TRBD1. The trim removed 3 bases at V and 6 bases at J, leaving 12 bases unmatched. Germline V gene sequence: CDR1 SGDLS, CDR2 YYNGEE. The CDR3 has 15 residues. Here the CDR3 reads CASSEIPGQRTEQYF. The CDR3 DNA reads TGTGCCAGCAGCGAGATACCGGGACAGAGGACCGAGCAGTACTTC.

The gene calls are TRBV4-1 and TRBJ2-3; weak D call: TRBD1 (6 bases). With 1 base removed from V and 6 bases from J, the gap between germline ends came to 20 bases. Germline CDR1 is MGHRA and CDR2 is YSYEKL. The CDR3 consists of 17 residues. CDR3 in amino acids: CASSQVMGATWGDTQYF. As DNA, the CDR3 is TGCGCCAGCAGCCAAGTAATGGGGGCCACTTGGGGTGATACGCAGTATTTT.

V gene TRBV9 combines with J gene TRBJ2-7; D unresolved. Germline CDR1 is SGDLS and CDR2 is YYNGEE. This CDR3 is 14 amino acids long. Trimming took off 0 bases at V and 0 bases at J, with 7 bases between the two ends. The CDR3 sequence is CASSVEAYSYEQYF. DNA of the CDR3: TGTGCCAGCAGCGTAGAGGCATACTCCTACGAGCAGTACTTC. The entire variable domain, with the rest obtained from reference TRBV9 and TRBJ2-7, is as follows: DSGVTQTPKHLITATGQRVTLRCSPRSGDLSVYWYQQSLDQGLQFLIQYYNGEERAKGNILERFSAQQFPDLHSELNLSSLELGDSALYFCASSVEAYSYEQYFGPGTRLTVT.

This sequence joins TRBV7-4 and TRBJ2-1; TRBD1 aligns across 9 bases. The CDR3 contains 20 residues. The ends lost 5 bases at V and 5 bases at J; junction bases unmatched: 22. The germline V gene encodes CDR1 SGHVT and CDR2 SQSDAQ. The DNA of the CDR3 is TGTGCCAGCAGCCATCTCCCCCGGGGATATCGGGACAGGGTACACAATGAGCAGTTCTTC. Translated, it gives CASSHLPRGYRDRVHNEQFF. The variable domain in full, completed from reference TRBV7-4 and TRBJ2-1, reads GAGVSQSPRYKVAKRGRDVALRCDSISGHVTLYWYRQTLGQGSEVLTYSQSDAQRDKSGRPSGRFSAERPERSVSTLKIQRTEQGDSAVYLCASSHLPRGYRDRVHNEQFFGPGTRLTVL.

This chain links TRBV12-5 with TRBJ1-5; D is perhaps TRBD1 (5 bases). The CDR3 consists of 14 residues. Trimming stripped 7 bases from V and 6 bases from J, with 16 bases between. Germline lookup yields CDR1 LGHNT and CDR2 FRNRAP. The chain's CDR3 is CASAYAGIIQPQHF. The CDR3 region has the DNA TGTGCTAGTGCCTATGCAGGGATTATTCAGCCCCAGCATTTT.

The chain uses TRBV25-1 and TRBJ2-1; 10 nucleotides agree with TRBD2. CDR3 length: 15 amino acids. Germline V gene sequence: CDR1 MGHDK, CDR2 SYGVNS. V lost 2 bases, J lost 8 bases, and 6 bases stayed unmatched. The CDR3 nucleotides read TGTGCCAGCAGTGAACGAGCGGGAGGGCCCTATGAGCAGTTCTTC. It encodes CASSERAGGPYEQFF.

The V and J genes are TRBV10-1 and TRBJ1-5; D is undetermined. This CDR3 region has 11 residues. With 10 bases removed from V and 2 bases from J, the gap between germline ends came to 6 bases. Looked up from germline, CDR1 is WNHNN and CDR2 is SYGVQD (reference sequence). The CDR3 protein is CANSGNQPQHF. The CDR3 nucleotides are TGCGCCAACTCAGGCAATCAGCCCCAGCATTTT.

This clone was seen a handful of times. An end of the junction differs from the germline gene, which may be a read error. The chain recombines TRBV20-1 with TRBJ1-1; TRBD1 is a possible D gene (6 bases). This CDR3 contains 11 residues. The germline V gene has CDR1 DFQATT and CDR2 SNEGSKA (reference sequence). This CDR3 is CSTRGMSEAFF. The DNA for the CDR3 is TGCAGTACTAGGGGGATGTCTGAAGCTTTCTTT.

This rearrangement joins TRBV20-1 to TRBJ1-2; D is uncertain. V lost 3 bases, J lost 5 bases, and 16 bases lay in between. CDR1 is DFQATT, CDR2 SNEGSKA, per germline (reference sequence). The CDR3 is 14 residues long. Written as DNA, the CDR3 is TGCAGTGCTAGTATGGGGTCCTCATCATATGGCTACACCTTC. This sequence encodes CSASMGSSSYGYTF.

The CDR3 DNA sequence: TGTGCCAGCAGCCCTGGGACTAGCGGGCAAGAGACCCAGTACTTC. Residues: CASSPGTSGQETQYF. This rearrangement joins TRBV7-9 to TRBJ2-5, with 12 bases lining up with TRBD2. V shed 5 bases and J 2 bases; nucleotides not matched to a gene: 3. This CDR3 is 15 amino acids long. Germline CDR1 and CDR2: SEHNR and FQNEAQ (reference sequence).

This chain links TRBV5-4 with TRBJ2-2; D is perhaps TRBD2 (6 bases). There are 14 residues in the CDR3. CDR1 is SGHNT and CDR2 is YYREEE in the germline V gene (reference sequence). Trimming cost V 1 base and J 6 bases, with 10 bases left between them. The CDR3 bases are TGTGCCAGCAGCTTGCGGGGGTCCGCCGGGGAGCTGTTTTTT. Translated: CASSLRGSAGELFF.

This clone was counted between two and nine times. The V and J genes are TRBV6-5 and TRBJ1-2, with TRBD1 as a possible D gene (5 bases). Per the germline V gene, CDR1 is MNHEY and CDR2 is SVGAGI. CDR3 length: 12 residues. The V end lost 6 bases, the J end lost 8 bases, and 13 bases lay between the germline ends. The CDR3 region has the DNA TGTGCCAGCAGCCCAGGGTGGTTGGGCTACACCTTC. This translates into CASSPGWLGYTF.